This TCR beta chain was obtained from a study of cytomegalovirus exposure and HLA in healthy donors. In regard to this clone: What it binds is unknown.

From germline, CDR1 is SGHRS and CDR2 YFSETQ. V shed 3 bases, J shed 4 bases, and the junction held 2 bases outside the gene matches. The CDR3 covers 13 residues. The PCR used 60 Vbeta and 13 Jbeta primers. Using immunoSEQ multiplex PCR, the repertoire was profiled, and TCRdb retains in-frame clones only, with some absent. The table lists about 98,000 clones, 60% to 80% of them singletons. Broader study findings: A later examination showed that TCR association rates differed by HLA locus, with DRB1 most and HLA-C fewest. Later on, analysis showed that most CMV-associated TCR beta chains appeared to be HLA-restricted.

The sequence derives from a female donor in good health and CMV-seronegative. This chain links TRBV5-1 with TRBJ2-3; 7 nucleotides match TRBD1. Sequenced material: PBMCs. CDR3 in DNA: TGCGCCAGCAGCTGGACAGGATCAGATACGCAGTATTTT. As protein: CASSWTGSDTQYF. Filled out from reference TRBV5-1 and TRBJ2-3, the complete variable domain reads KAGVTQTPRYLIKTRGQQVTLSCSPISGHRSVSWYQQTPGQGLQFLFEYFSETQRNKGNFPGRFSGRQFSNSRSEMNVSTLELGDSALYLCASSWTGSDTQYFGPGTRLTVL.